The entry that follows covers one T cell receptor (beta chain) sequence. Which antigen it targets is not known. The sample holds no much larger clone one base away, and base qualities are not on file. The germline V gene encodes CDR1 LNHDA and CDR2 SQIVND (reference sequence). The CDR3 contains 17 residues, cysteine and phenylalanine counted. Only the CDR3 portion is preserved as DNA: 51 bases, with reading frame beginning at the first base. V is reduced by 3 bases and J by 1 base, leaving a spacing of 18 bases between them. The data belong to a study of OX40 agonist ivuxolimab in advanced cancers. Broadly, across the study: Ivuxolimab was an agonistic, fully human IgG2 monoclonal antibody directed against OX40 (CD134), a costimulatory receptor. Intravenous ivuxolimab was administered to patients every 2 weeks at six dose levels: 0.01, 0.1, 0.3, 1.5, 3 and 10 mg/kg. Of the approximately 53 patients in dose escalation, 19 had hepatocellular carcinoma, about 15 had melanoma, 9 had renal cell carcinoma and 9 had head and neck cancer. A male proportion of roughly 80% and a mean age of around 60 years, ranging from 23 to 79, were recorded for the dose-escalation cohort. Patients were allowed to have had prior anti-PD-1, anti-PD-L1 or anti-CTLA-4 therapy, and approximately 40% of the dose-escalation patients had previously received checkpoint inhibitors. Partial responses occurred in three dose-escalation patients: two with cutaneous melanoma and one with hepatocellular carcinoma. The point of sequencing TCRbeta in the periphery was to test whether ivuxolimab changed TCR sequence diversity and drove clonal T-cell expansion. The paper covers the monotherapy dose-escalation part of the phase I ivuxolimab trial, which included N = 52 patients. Beyond this particular receptor, the publication reports: On average, CD8+ T cells showed more expanded clones than CD4+ T cells after ivuxolimab. Low levels of normalized T-cell clonal expansion were also seen in some nonresponding patients. In partial responders in the 0.1-3.0 mg/kg groups, normalized peripheral clonal expansion was found to be among the lowest, especially among CD8+ T cells. Antigen specificity was not determined for the clonally expanded peripheral T cells. At doses from 0.1 to 3.0 mg/kg, clonal expansion was seen in both CD4+ and CD8+ blood T cells between baseline and week 6.

To sequence the TCRbeta CDR3 region, genomic DNA was isolated from the sorted cells. The immunoSEQ Assay was used to sequence the TCRbeta CDR3 regions. TCRdb limited this immuneACCESS table to in-frame rearrangements with V and J called. A share of clones is missing; checked studies link under half to unresolved V genes, and the rest is unexplained. The sample records about 98,000 clones, 75% to 90% of which are singletons. The biggest ten clones account for around 0.82% of the sample. Patients with a history of autoimmune disease or receiving systemic immunosuppression were excluded from the trial. In every dose cohort, peripheral blood was drawn for TCR sequencing at baseline, cycle 4 day 1, and cycle 7 day 1. Samples came from an open-label, multicenter, first-in-human phase I dose-escalation trial of ivuxolimab. Adults with locally advanced or metastatic melanoma, renal cell carcinoma, hepatocellular carcinoma or head and neck squamous cell carcinoma were enrolled in the trial. Before TCR sequencing, CD4+ T cells and CD8+ T cells from peripheral blood were sorted into separate populations.

The chain joins TRBV19 to TRBJ1-1, with the D gene not confidently named. The receptor was isolated from an adult with an advanced solid tumor such as melanoma, head and neck, liver or kidney cancer. The input for sequencing was CD4+ or CD8+ T cells sorted from blood, taken in a trial of the OX40 agonist ivuxolimab. DNA sequence: TGTGCCAGTAGTATCCTGGCTCCTTCTTGGAAGAACACTGAAGCTTTCTTT. The translation is CASSILAPSWKNTEAFF.